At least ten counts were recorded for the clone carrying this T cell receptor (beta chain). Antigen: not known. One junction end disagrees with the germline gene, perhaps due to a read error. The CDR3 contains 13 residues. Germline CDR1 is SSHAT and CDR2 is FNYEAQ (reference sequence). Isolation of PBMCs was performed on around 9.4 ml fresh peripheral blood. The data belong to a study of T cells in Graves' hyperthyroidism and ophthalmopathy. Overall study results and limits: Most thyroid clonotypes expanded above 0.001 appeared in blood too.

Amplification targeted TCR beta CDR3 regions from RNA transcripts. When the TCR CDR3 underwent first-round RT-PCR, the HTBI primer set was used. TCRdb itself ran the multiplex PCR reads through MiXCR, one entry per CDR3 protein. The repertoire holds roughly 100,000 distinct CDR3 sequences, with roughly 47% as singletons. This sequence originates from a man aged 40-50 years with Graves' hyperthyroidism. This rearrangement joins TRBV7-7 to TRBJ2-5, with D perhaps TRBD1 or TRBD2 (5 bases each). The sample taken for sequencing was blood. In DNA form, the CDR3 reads TGTGCTAGCAGTTCTGGGACCCAGGGGACCCAGTACTTC. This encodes CASSSGTQGTQYF.